This record covers a single TCR beta chain. One end of the junction is discordant with germline, which a read error may explain. CDR1 and CDR2 from the germline V gene are GTSNPN and SVGIG (reference sequence). There are 11 residues in the CDR3. This record comes from a study of siplizumab effects on memory and regulatory T cells. Using immunoSEQ multiplex PCR, the repertoire was profiled, and TCRdb retains in-frame clones only, with some absent. Among some 65,000 clones listed, about 90% were seen once. The chain recombines TRBV30 with TRBJ1-2; D remains unclear. Sample: Tregs sorted from blood. This receptor was obtained from a human donor in good health. The CDR3 is CAWSGRTTGAF. CDR3 in DNA: TGTGCCTGGAGTGGAAGGACTACCGGAGCCTTC.